This TCR beta chain is from a study of blood T cell repertoires in COVID-19. Study-wide context: There were acute and convalescent COVID-19 samples, and they came from the United States, Italy and Spain.

The table lists this clone with a few counts. Authors' data handling: Estimates of nucleated cell counts were drawn from the amplification of reference gene primers. Clones were sequenced by immunoSEQ multiplex PCR, and TCRdb holds only the in-frame ones, with some missing. The D gene and trimming were derived from the DNA, and the V and J assignments and clone size from that table. The sample records around 130,000 clones, approximately 83% being singletons. CDR3 length: 15 residues. The junction had 4 bases not matched to a gene; V was cut back by 4 bases and J by 2 bases. Germline CDR1 LGHDT, CDR2 YNNKEL (reference sequence).

This receptor was identified in a woman in her forties or fifties who had recovered from COVID-19. V usage is TRBV3-1 (or the pseudogene TRBV3-2) and J usage is TRBJ2-3, with 9 bases fitting TRBD1. The sequencing input was peripheral blood. CDR3 protein: CASSPGTGTTDTQYF. CDR3 in DNA: TGTGCCAGCAGCCCAGGGACAGGGACCACAGATACGCAGTATTTT.